This T cell receptor (beta chain) was found in a study of T-cell reconstitution after alpha-beta-depleted transplantation in children. The TCRbeta library was prepared with unique molecular identifiers. TCRdb reprocessed the PCR reads with MiXCR, giving one entry per CDR3 protein. The table includes about 260,000 distinct CDR3 sequences, 11% detected once. Many counts were recorded for this clonotype. Its antigen is not known. Points from the study as a whole: Expanded graft clones numbering several hundred reportedly gave rise to alpha-beta T cells about two months after transplant. Several patients had high TCRbeta diversity at day 60; it came from surviving recipient T cells and thymic progenitors.

The CDR3 totals 17 residues. Germline V lookup: CDR1 LNHDA, CDR2 SQIVND (reference sequence). Trimming took 4 bases from V and 6 from J; bases not matched to a gene: 12. This receptor was obtained from a male patient aged 2 to 9 who had a stem cell transplant for chronic granulomatous disease, so the T cells may come from the graft donor. This sequence joins TRBV19 and TRBJ2-1; 10 bases are a match to TRBD1. The material sequenced was peripheral blood, taken 180 days after TCRalphabeta/CD19-depleted stem cell transplant. The CDR3 bases are TGTGCCAGTAGTACCCCTCCCGGGACAGGGGTTTCCAATGAGCAGTTCTTC. Protein sequence: CASSTPPGTGVSNEQFF.